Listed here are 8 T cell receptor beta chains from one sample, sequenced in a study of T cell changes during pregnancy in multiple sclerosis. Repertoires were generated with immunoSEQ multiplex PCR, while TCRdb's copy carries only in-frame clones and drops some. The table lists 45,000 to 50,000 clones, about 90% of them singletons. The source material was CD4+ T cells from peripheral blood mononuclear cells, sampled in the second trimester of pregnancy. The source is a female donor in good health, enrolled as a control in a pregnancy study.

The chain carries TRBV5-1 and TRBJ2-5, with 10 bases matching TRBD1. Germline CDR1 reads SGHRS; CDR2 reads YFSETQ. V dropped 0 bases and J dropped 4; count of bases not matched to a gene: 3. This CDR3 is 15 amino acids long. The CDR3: CASSLGGDRGETQYF. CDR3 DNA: TGCGCCAGCAGCTTGGGGGGGGACAGGGGAGAGACCCAGTACTTC.

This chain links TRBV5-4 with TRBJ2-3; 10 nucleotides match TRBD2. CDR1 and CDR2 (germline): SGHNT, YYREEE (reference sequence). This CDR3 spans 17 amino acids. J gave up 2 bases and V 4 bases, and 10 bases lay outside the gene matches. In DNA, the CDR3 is TGTGCCAGCAGCAAACGACTAGCGGGTTTCCTCACAGATACGCAGTATTTT. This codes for CASSKRLAGFLTDTQYF.

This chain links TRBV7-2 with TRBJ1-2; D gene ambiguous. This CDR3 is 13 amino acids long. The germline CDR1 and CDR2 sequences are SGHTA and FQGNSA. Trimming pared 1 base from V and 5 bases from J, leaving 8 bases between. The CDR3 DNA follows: TGTGCCAGCAGCTTAGGAGGAGGGTATGGCTACACCTTC. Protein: CASSLGGGYGYTF.

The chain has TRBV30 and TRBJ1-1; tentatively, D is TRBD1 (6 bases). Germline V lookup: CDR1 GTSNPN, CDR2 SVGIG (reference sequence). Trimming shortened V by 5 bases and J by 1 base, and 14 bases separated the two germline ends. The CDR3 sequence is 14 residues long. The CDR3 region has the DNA TGTGCCTGGGCCGGAGCCAGGGGGAACACTGAAGCTTTCTTT. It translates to CAWAGARGNTEAFF.

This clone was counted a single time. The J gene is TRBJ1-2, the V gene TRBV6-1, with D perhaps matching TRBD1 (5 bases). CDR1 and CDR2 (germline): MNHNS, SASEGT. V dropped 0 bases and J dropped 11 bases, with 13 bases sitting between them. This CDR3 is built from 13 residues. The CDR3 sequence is CASSEARRGIYTF. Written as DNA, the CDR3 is TGTGCCAGCAGTGAAGCGCGACGGGGGATTTACACCTTC.

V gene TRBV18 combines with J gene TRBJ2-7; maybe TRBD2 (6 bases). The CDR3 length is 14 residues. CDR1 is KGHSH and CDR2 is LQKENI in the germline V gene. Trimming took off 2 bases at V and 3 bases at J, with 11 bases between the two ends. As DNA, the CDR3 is TGTGCCAGCTCACCAGGAACTAGCAGCTACGAGCAGTACTTC. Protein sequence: CASSPGTSSYEQYF.

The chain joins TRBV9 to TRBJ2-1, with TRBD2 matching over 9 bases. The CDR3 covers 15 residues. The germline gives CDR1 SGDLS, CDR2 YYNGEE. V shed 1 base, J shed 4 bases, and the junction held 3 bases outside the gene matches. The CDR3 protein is CASSVSSGVYNEQFF. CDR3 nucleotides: TGTGCCAGCAGCGTATCTAGCGGGGTGTACAATGAGCAGTTCTTC.

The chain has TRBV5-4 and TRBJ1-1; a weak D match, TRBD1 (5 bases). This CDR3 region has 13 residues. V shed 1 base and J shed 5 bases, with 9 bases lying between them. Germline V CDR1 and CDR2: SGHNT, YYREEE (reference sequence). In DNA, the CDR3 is TGTGCCAGCAGCTTGTCAGGGCAGACTGAAGCTTTCTTT. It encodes CASSLSGQTEAFF.